The 26 T cell receptor beta chains below come from one sample, sequenced in a study of regulatory T cells in long-lasting Graves disease. In building TCR beta libraries, iRepertoire HTBI primers were used together with Arm-PCR of CDR3 regions. One entry per CDR3 protein results from TCRdb running MiXCR on the multiplex PCR reads. This table has some 430,000 distinct CDR3 sequences, roughly 21% appearing once. Time point in this sample: persistent/refractory GD, antithyroid drugs over 5 years with positive TRAb. The authors made the TCR library using RNA they extracted from PBMCs. The source was peripheral blood mononuclear cells (PBMCs), collected when the disease was refractory, from a patient treated with antithyroid drugs. Receptors originate from a female donor with Graves disease.

The J gene is TRBJ2-7, the V gene TRBV20-1; 9 positions match TRBD1. CDR1 and CDR2 (germline): DFQATT, SNEGSKA (reference sequence). The length of the CDR3 is 13 residues. The V and J ends lost 5 bases and 1 base, in that order; junction bases with no gene match: 3. CDR3 region: CSAPDRGSYEQYF. In DNA form, the CDR3 reads TGCAGTGCTCCGGACAGGGGATCCTACGAGCAGTACTTC.

This chain uses TRBV10-2 with TRBJ2-7, with unresolved D. The CDR3 totals 14 residues. Trimming pared 6 bases from V and 0 bases from J, leaving 12 bases between. Germline V CDR1 and CDR2: WSHSY, SAAADI. CDR3 sequence reads: CASSPLTASYEQYF. DNA for the CDR3: TGCGCCAGCAGCCCATTAACAGCCTCCTACGAGCAGTACTTC.

This clonotype was picked up many times. The chain uses TRBV28 and TRBJ1-1, with a weak D call TRBD1 (5 bases). V was trimmed by 6 bases and J by 5 bases, leaving 19 bases between them. The CDR3 length is 15 residues. From germline, CDR1 is MDHEN and CDR2 SYDVKM. The CDR3 loop is CASSPSDLRGTEAFF. As DNA, the CDR3 is TGTGCCAGCAGCCCGTCTGACCTCCGGGGGACTGAAGCTTTCTTT.

There are many counts of this clonotype. DNA of the CDR3: TGTGCCAGCAGTTACGGGCCAGCGGGCCAAGAGACCCAGTACTTC. Protein sequence: CASSYGPAGQETQYF. This chain connects TRBV6-5 to TRBJ2-5, with D maybe TRBD2 (6 bases). The CDR3 length is 15 residues. In germline, CDR1 is MNHEY, CDR2 SVGAGI. V was clipped by 2 bases and J by 1 base, with 11 bases between them.

This clonotype was counted a few times. V gene TRBV7-2 combines with J gene TRBJ2-2, with a possible D match to TRBD1 (5 bases). Trimming took off 3 bases at V and 7 bases at J, with 15 bases between the two ends. The CDR3 length is 15 residues. Germline values: CDR1 SGHTA, CDR2 FQGNSA. DNA of the CDR3: TGTGCCAGCAGCTTCGTCACGACAGCTGGCGGGGAGCTGTTTTTT. Translated: CASSFVTTAGGELFF. Full variable domain (rest looked up from reference TRBV7-2 and TRBJ2-2): GAGVSQSPSNKVTEKGKDVELRCDPISGHTALYWYRQSLGQGLEFLIYFQGNSAPDKSGLPSDRFSAERTGGSVSTLTIQRTQQEDSAVYLCASSFVTTAGGELFFGEGSRLTVL.

This clonotype showed up many times. V is TRBV12-3 or TRBV12-4 and J is TRBJ2-2, with 7 bases fitting TRBD1. V shed 6 bases and J 5 bases; nucleotides not matched to a gene: 6. This CDR3 spans 14 amino acids. The chain's CDR3 is CASRTGSGTGELFF. The CDR3 DNA reads as TGTGCCAGCAGGACAGGGTCGGGTACCGGGGAGCTGTTTTTT.

This clonotype has more than one count but fewer than ten. V usage is TRBV7-6 and J usage is TRBJ1-2, with unresolved D. CDR3 size: 15 residues. Germline V gives CDR1 SGHVS, CDR2 FNYEAQ. Trimming shortened V by 5 bases and J by 2 bases, and 15 bases separated the two germline ends. The CDR3 here is CASSLWAAGNYGYTF. In DNA, the CDR3 is TGTGCCAGCAGCCTTTGGGCGGCCGGAAACTATGGCTACACCTTC.

This clonotype occurred many times. This rearrangement joins TRBV11-2 to TRBJ2-2; TRBD1 matches at 8 bases. V gave up 5 bases and J gave up 2 bases; unmatched junction bases: 7. Germline lookup yields CDR1 SGHAT and CDR2 FQNNGV. CDR3 length: 16 amino acids. CDR3 DNA: TGTGCCAGCAGCCTCCAGGGGGCGGGTAACACCGGGGAGCTGTTTTTT. The encoded protein is CASSLQGAGNTGELFF.

This clonotype has ten or more counts. The V call is TRBV28, the J call TRBJ2-7; TRBD2 matches 10 bases. Germline V lookup: CDR1 MDHEN, CDR2 SYDVKM. V dropped 4 bases and J dropped 5; count of bases not matched to a gene: 14. The CDR3 consists of 17 residues. This chain's CDR3 is CASSSEILGAGGDEQYF. The CDR3 region has the DNA TGTGCCAGCAGTTCGGAAATCTTGGGAGCGGGAGGGGACGAGCAGTACTTC.

Concerning this clonotype: Since a much larger clone is just one base distant, this may be a read error. The V and J genes are TRBV28 and TRBJ1-5; no reliable D call. Germline V gene sequence: CDR1 MDHEN, CDR2 SYDVKM. The CDR3 spans 15 residues. The CDR3 loop is CASGFFSDSNQPQHF. CDR3 in DNA: TGTGCCAGCGGTTTTTTTTCTGATAGCAATCAGCCCCAGCATTTT.

At least ten counts were recorded for this clonotype. V and J are TRBV12-3 or TRBV12-4 and TRBJ2-1; D is ambiguous. Trimming cost V 5 bases and J 7 bases, with 6 bases left between them. The length of the CDR3 is 11 residues. CDR3 DNA: TGTGCCAGCAGTCATTGGAATGAGCAGTTCTTC. Translating gives CASSHWNEQFF.

The V gene is TRBV7-9, the J gene TRBJ2-5, with a possible D match to TRBD1 (5 bases). There are 13 residues in the CDR3. Germline-derived CDR1 and CDR2 are SEHNR and FQNEAQ (reference sequence). With 2 bases removed from V and 5 bases from J, the gap between germline ends came to 9 bases. The CDR3 loop is CASSLQPGETQYF. DNA for the CDR3: TGTGCCAGCAGCTTACAGCCAGGGGAGACCCAGTACTTC.

CDR3 residues: CSAYGVANSYEQYF. The CDR3 DNA reads as TGCAGTGCTTATGGGGTAGCAAACTCCTACGAGCAGTACTTC. This sequence joins TRBV20-1 and TRBJ2-7, with unresolved D. Trimming pared 5 bases from V and 0 bases from J, leaving 14 bases between. The CDR3 consists of 14 residues. Germline lookup yields CDR1 DFQATT and CDR2 SNEGSKA (reference sequence).

This clonotype was seen many times. The chain joins TRBV27 to TRBJ1-5; TRBD1 matches at 8 bases. The length of the CDR3 is 15 residues. The germline CDR1 and CDR2 sequences are MNHEY and SMNVEV (reference sequence). The trim removed 4 bases at V and 5 bases at J, leaving 7 bases unmatched. The CDR3 DNA reads as TGTGCCAGCAGTTGGACAGGGTTTGGGGATCAGCCCCAGCATTTT. Its protein product is CASSWTGFGDQPQHF.

In this sample, this clonotype turned up many times. The rearrangement links TRBV2 to TRBJ2-5, with D tentatively TRBD1 or TRBD2 (5 bases each). This CDR3 is 15 amino acids long. The V end was cut by 5 bases, the J end by 1 base, with 14 bases between. CDR1 and CDR2 from the germline V gene are SNHLY and FYNNEI. The CDR3 DNA reads as TGTGCCAGCAGTCCCGGGCCGGGGACCCAAGAGACCCAGTACTTC. Translated, it gives CASSPGPGTQETQYF.

This clonotype was counted a few times. The chain has TRBV12-3 or TRBV12-4 and TRBJ2-7, with D perhaps given as TRBD1 or TRBD2 (5 bases each). Deletions cut 8 bases from V and 5 bases from J, with 13 bases between. CDR3 length equals 12 residues. The CDR3 region has the DNA TGTGCCAGCGGGGGTGGTGTCGACGAGCAGTACTTC. Translated: CASGGGVDEQYF.

This clonotype was observed many times. The CDR3 DNA is TGTGCCTGGTCTAGGGGCCTTGGGCAGTACTTC. Its translation is CAWSRGLGQYF. The V call is TRBV30, the J call TRBJ2-7; TRBD1 is a possible D gene (5 bases). V was clipped by 5 bases and J by 9 bases, with 14 bases between them. CDR1 and CDR2 (germline): GTSNPN, SVGIG (reference sequence). The CDR3 is made up of 11 amino acids.

The chain recombines TRBV13 with TRBJ2-4, with a tentative D call TRBD2 (7 bases). The CDR3 is made up of 15 amino acids. CDR1 PRHDT and CDR2 FYEKMQ come from the germline V gene (reference sequence). V lost 3 bases, J lost 6 bases, and 15 bases lay in between. CDR3: CASSLGGGGGNIQYF. CDR3 nucleotides: TGTGCCAGCAGCTTGGGGGGGGGAGGGGGAAACATTCAGTACTTC.

This clonotype has at least ten counts. The chain is built from TRBV28 and TRBJ1-5; no reliable D call. Germline V CDR1 and CDR2: MDHEN, SYDVKM. With 5 bases removed from V and 3 bases from J, the gap between germline ends came to 8 bases. The CDR3 is 13 residues long. The CDR3 loop is CASSRHFNQPQHF. The CDR3, as DNA: TGTGCCAGCAGTCGGCATTTCAATCAGCCCCAGCATTTT.

The gene calls are TRBV28 and TRBJ2-2; 7 nucleotides align to TRBD1. Germline values: CDR1 MDHEN, CDR2 SYDVKM. The V gene end was trimmed by 6 bases and the J gene end by 1 base; junction bases not matched to a gene: 14. The CDR3 sequence is 18 residues long. The CDR3 protein is CASSPPYTGQQNTGELFF. The CDR3 DNA sequence: TGTGCCAGCAGCCCTCCCTATACGGGACAGCAGAACACCGGGGAGCTGTTTTTT.

Concerning this clonotype itself: It may be a read error: a sequence one base away is much more abundant. For the CDR3, the DNA is TGTGCCAGCAGTGGTCCAGGGAGTTCCTACGAGCAGTACTTC. Protein: CASSGPGSSYEQYF. The genes are TRBV28 and TRBJ2-7; either TRBD1 or TRBD2 may fit D (5 bases each). This CDR3 contains 14 residues. V dropped 5 bases and J dropped 1 base, with 12 bases sitting between them. Germline V lookup: CDR1 MDHEN, CDR2 SYDVKM.

This clonotype was seen a few times. The chain couples TRBV11-2 to TRBJ2-6, with no clear D. Germline lookup yields CDR1 SGHAT and CDR2 FQNNGV. The V gene lost 5 bases and the J gene lost 2 bases, with 13 bases spanning the gap. CDR3 length: 16 residues. CDR3 protein: CASSPLFGPGANVLTF. The CDR3 DNA reads TGTGCCAGCAGCCCCCTCTTCGGGCCTGGGGCCAACGTCCTGACTTTC.

The chain combines TRBV3-1 with TRBJ2-1, with 12 bases fitting TRBD2. The CDR3 runs 17 residues. V trimming: 4 bases; J trimming: 6 bases; junction bases outside the gene matches: 10. Germline-derived CDR1 and CDR2 are LGHDT and YNNKEL (reference sequence). CDR3 sequence (DNA): TGTGCCAGCAGCCCTGTCTCTGGACTAGCGGGAACCAATGAGCAGTTCTTC. Its translation: CASSPVSGLAGTNEQFF.

In this sample, this clonotype turned up a few times. V and J are TRBV5-5 and TRBJ1-5; unclear D gene. Between the trimmed V and J ends, which lost 0 bases and 4 bases, there was a span of 14 bases. The CDR3 covers 16 residues. Germline assignment: CDR1 SGHKS and CDR2 YYEKEE (reference sequence). The CDR3 nucleotides read TGTGCCAGCAGCTTGGGCCCAGATTCTGGGAATCAGCCCCAGCATTTT. Its protein is CASSLGPDSGNQPQHF.

V gene TRBV4-3 combines with J gene TRBJ2-7; D remains ambiguous. V dropped 0 bases and J dropped 1 base, with 10 bases sitting between them. The CDR3 sequence is 15 residues long. Germline assignment: CDR1 LGHNA and CDR2 YSLEER. The CDR3 sequence is CASSQDKVGSYEQYF. The CDR3 DNA sequence: TGCGCCAGCAGCCAAGACAAGGTGGGTTCCTACGAGCAGTACTTC.

This clonotype has at least ten counts. This chain joins TRBV28 and TRBJ2-2; possible D gene TRBD1, 5 bases. The ends were cut back, 3 bases at V and 4 bases at J, with 18 bases in the middle. There are 17 residues in the CDR3. Germline CDR1 reads MDHEN; CDR2 reads SYDVKM. The chain's CDR3 is CASSFSRYERGTGELFF. The CDR3 bases are TGTGCCAGCAGTTTTAGCCGCTACGAAAGGGGCACCGGGGAGCTGTTTTTT.